The T cell receptor (beta chain) described here comes from a study of shared clonotypes between healthy human individuals. Study-level information: Ranging from 18 to 49 in age, donors were a couple of women and three men. CD4 naive and memory got three plates each, CD8 naive two, CD8 memory one. Study-wide results and caveats: The sharing of approximately 4.6% of naive CD4 clonotypes was seen across a handful of donors.

The length of the CDR3 is 14 residues. V lost 0 bases, J lost 11 bases, and 16 bases lay in between. Looked up from germline, CDR1 is MNHEY and CDR2 is SVGAGI. This clone was seen only once. Its antigen is undetermined. Profiled with immunoSEQ multiplex PCR; TCRdb holds only in-frame clones, not every one. The repertoire consists of fewer than 350,000 clones, with around 90% occurring once and the leading ten covering about a sixth. The genes are TRBV6-5 and TRBJ1-1; D uncertain. Sequenced input: memory CD8+ T cells sorted from blood. The subset is: CD45RO+ cells pooled with CCR7-negative TemRA cells. The receptor was derived from a man aged 18 to 29 in good health. CDR3 protein: CASSYSADLAGAFF. The CDR3 DNA follows: TGTGCCAGCAGTTACTCCGCGGACCTCGCCGGTGCTTTCTTT.